These 22 T cell receptor beta chains were all obtained from the same sample, sequenced in a study of blood T cell repertoires in COVID-19. Profiled with immunoSEQ multiplex PCR; TCRdb holds only in-frame clones, not every one. The sample has fewer than 120,000 clones; 76% are singletons. Sequenced sample: peripheral blood. These receptors all stem from a woman aged 80 or over with acute or convalescent COVID-19.

This clone has more than one count but fewer than ten. The chain has TRBV6-5 and TRBJ2-1; 11 bases are shared with TRBD2. With 7 bases clipped from V and 8 bases from J, the junction kept 7 bases outside the gene matches. The CDR3 has 14 amino acids. From germline, CDR1 is MNHEY and CDR2 SVGAGI. The chain's CDR3 is CASTVAGGRDEQFF. CDR3 coding DNA: TGTGCCAGCACGGTAGCGGGGGGGCGGGATGAGCAGTTCTTC.

The chain has TRBV10-1 and TRBJ1-5; 7 bases agree with TRBD1. V lost 6 bases and J lost 1; bases outside the gene matches: 15. Looked up from germline, CDR1 is WNHNN and CDR2 is SYGVQD (reference sequence). This CDR3 is 18 amino acids long. In DNA, the CDR3 is TGCGCCAGCAGGACCCCGACAAGGGGGCTGTGGAGCAATCAGCCCCAGCATTTT. Translated: CASRTPTRGLWSNQPQHF.

V gene TRBV19 combines with J gene TRBJ2-7; D call uncertain. Trimming pared 3 bases from V and 2 bases from J, leaving 11 bases between. Germline CDR1 reads LNHDA; CDR2 reads SQIVND (reference sequence). The CDR3 is made up of 14 amino acids. The CDR3 protein is CASSISVGAYEQYF. As DNA, the CDR3 is TGTGCCAGTAGTATTAGTGTCGGTGCCTACGAGCAGTACTTC.

This clone was observed a few times. The chain recombines TRBV6-5 with TRBJ1-5, with 7 positions matching TRBD1. With 6 bases clipped from V and 1 base from J, the junction kept 6 bases outside the gene matches. The CDR3 loop spans 15 amino acids. Looked up from germline, CDR1 is MNHEY and CDR2 is SVGAGI. The CDR3 is CASRLTGTSNQPQHF. The CDR3 bases are TGTGCCAGCAGGCTGACAGGGACAAGCAATCAGCCCCAGCATTTT.

The V and J genes are TRBV19 and TRBJ1-6; D remains ambiguous. V was cut by 2 bases and J by 8 bases, with 4 bases left in between. Germline V lookup: CDR1 LNHDA, CDR2 SQIVND (reference sequence). The length of the CDR3 is 12 residues. The CDR3 nucleotides read TGTGCCAGTAGTATAACGGATTCACCCCTCCACTTT. Residues: CASSITDSPLHF.

This clone occurred a few times. The rearrangement joins TRBV7-9 to TRBJ1-5; 7 bases line up with TRBD1. V dropped 6 bases and J dropped 0; count of bases not matched to a gene: 5. The germline V gene encodes CDR1 SEHNR and CDR2 FQNEAQ (reference sequence). The CDR3 runs 15 residues. CDR3 sequence reads: CASSQGGYSNQPQHF. The CDR3 DNA follows: TGTGCCAGCAGTCAGGGGGGCTATAGCAATCAGCCCCAGCATTTT.

This clone was counted only a few times. In DNA form, the CDR3 reads TGTGCCAGCAGCTTAAGTGCGGGAGGGACAGATACGCAGTATTTT. Translation: CASSLSAGGTDTQYF. This chain joins TRBV7-2 and TRBJ2-3, with TRBD2 identical over 9 bases. The germline V gene has CDR1 SGHTA and CDR2 FQGNSA. Trimming at V came to 2 bases and at J to 3 bases, leaving 3 bases not matched to a gene. The CDR3 covers 15 residues.

This rearrangement joins TRBV7-9 to TRBJ2-5, with D unresolved. The CDR3 spans 13 residues. The V and J ends lost 5 bases and 3 bases respectively, with 10 bases between them. Per the germline V gene, CDR1 is SEHNR and CDR2 is FQNEAQ (reference sequence). CDR3 bases: TGTGCCAGCAGCCTGAGACAAAAAGAGACCCAGTACTTC. Translation gives CASSLRQKETQYF.

V and J are TRBV6-5 and TRBJ1-1; TRBD1 might be the D (5 bases). This CDR3 has 12 residues. CDR1 is MNHEY, CDR2 SVGAGI, per germline. V was trimmed by 6 bases and J by 5 bases, leaving 10 bases between them. CDR3 loop: CASSLKGTEAFF. The DNA for the CDR3 is TGTGCCAGCAGCCTCAAGGGGACTGAAGCTTTCTTT.

Here the CDR3 reads CASSPQTGGTGELFF. DNA for the CDR3: TGTGCCAGTAGCCCCCAAACAGGGGGCACCGGGGAGCTGTTTTTT. The chain links TRBV19 to TRBJ2-2; 8 bases agree with TRBD1. The J segment lost 4 bases and the V segment lost 6 bases, leaving 7 bases of the junction unmatched. Germline loops: CDR1 LNHDA, CDR2 SQIVND (reference sequence). This CDR3 comprises 15 residues.

The V and J genes are TRBV27 and TRBJ2-4; no reliable D call. Germline V CDR1 and CDR2: MNHEY, SMNVEV (reference sequence). The germline V and J ends were trimmed by 3 bases and 6 bases, with 12 bases remaining between them. The CDR3 loop spans 14 amino acids. The CDR3 DNA sequence: TGTGCCAGCAGTTTCAGGCGAAATGGAAACATTCAGTACTTC. Protein sequence: CASSFRRNGNIQYF.

This clone has just one count. V usage is TRBV18 and J usage is TRBJ1-1, with a tentative D call TRBD1 (5 bases). This CDR3 is 14 amino acids long. V was shortened by 3 bases and J by 3 bases, with 11 bases between the two germline ends. Germline CDR1 KGHSH, CDR2 LQKENI. For the CDR3, the DNA is TGTGCCAGCTCACCGTGGGGCCCAGACACTGAAGCTTTCTTT. Amino acids: CASSPWGPDTEAFF.

This chain joins TRBV5-1 and TRBJ2-2; D is ambiguous. Trimming stripped 1 base from V and 5 bases from J, with 6 bases between. Per germline, CDR1 SGHRS and CDR2 YFSETQ. The CDR3 is made up of 13 amino acids. The chain's CDR3 is CASSLSGTGELFF. The CDR3 nucleotides are TGCGCCAGCAGCTTGTCCGGTACCGGGGAGCTGTTTTTT. Looking up the rest from reference TRBV5-1 and TRBJ2-2 gives the full variable domain: KAGVTQTPRYLIKTRGQQVTLSCSPISGHRSVSWYQQTPGQGLQFLFEYFSETQRNKGNFPGRFSGRQFSNSRSEMNVSTLELGDSALYLCASSLSGTGELFFGEGSRLTVL.

This clone was observed a handful of times. The rearrangement uses TRBV4-1 and TRBJ2-2; 8 bases are shared with TRBD1. V trimming: 8 bases; J trimming: 5 bases; junction bases outside the gene matches: 19. The germline gives CDR1 MGHRA, CDR2 YSYEKL. This CDR3 comprises 18 residues. Here the CDR3 DNA reads TGCGCCAGCCGGAGGGTGGGCAGGGGGCCCGTGACGACCGGGGAGCTGTTTTTT. This sequence encodes CASRRVGRGPVTTGELFF.

The V and J genes are TRBV5-4 and TRBJ2-2; TRBD1 matches at 7 bases. The CDR3 runs 16 residues. Losses at the gene ends were 0 bases for V and 0 bases for J; bases not matched to a gene: 2. From germline, CDR1 is SGHNT and CDR2 YYREEE (reference sequence). The CDR3, as DNA: TGTGCCAGCAGCTTGGGAGGGGGCCCGAACACCGGGGAGCTGTTTTTT. Amino acid sequence: CASSLGGGPNTGELFF.

This clone was picked up a small number of times. The chain employs TRBV2 and TRBJ2-1, with 13 bases identical to TRBD2. This CDR3 has 17 residues. The J segment lost 1 base and the V segment lost 6 bases, leaving 6 bases of the junction unmatched. Germline CDR1 is SNHLY and CDR2 is FYNNEI. The CDR3 DNA reads as TGTGCCAGCAGCACTAGCGGGGGGGCCGGGTCCTACAATGAGCAGTTCTTC. Protein: CASSTSGGAGSYNEQFF.

This chain connects TRBV27 to TRBJ2-5, with 8 bases aligning to TRBD1. The CDR3 covers 16 residues. The ends lost 6 bases at V and 4 bases at J; junction bases unmatched: 13. From germline, CDR1 is MNHEY and CDR2 SMNVEV (reference sequence). This chain's CDR3 is CASSVQGAPLSETQYF. DNA of the CDR3: TGTGCCAGCAGCGTTCAGGGGGCGCCTCTTTCAGAGACCCAGTACTTC.

This clone has only a few counts. The chain has TRBV2 and TRBJ2-7; 9 bases are a match to TRBD1. The CDR3 totals 15 residues. Losses at the gene ends were 6 bases for V and 4 bases for J; bases not matched to a gene: 10. The V gene's germline CDR1 is SNHLY and CDR2 FYNNEI. CDR3 loop: CASRDTGGGRYEQYF. The CDR3 coding sequence is TGTGCCAGCAGGGATACAGGGGGCGGAAGGTACGAGCAGTACTTC.

This rearrangement joins TRBV6-9 to TRBJ2-2, with D possibly TRBD1 on 6 matching bases. V shed 9 bases and J shed 2 bases, with 16 bases lying between them. The CDR3 is 15 amino acids. Germline-derived CDR1 and CDR2 are MNHGY and SVAAGI. The CDR3 is CARVPGTTNTGELFF. The CDR3 region has the DNA TGTGCCAGGGTACCCGGGACAACTAACACCGGGGAGCTGTTTTTT.

This chain links TRBV4-1 with TRBJ2-7, with 9 nucleotides matching TRBD2. This CDR3 contains 15 residues. Trimming removed 5 bases from V and 1 base from J; junction bases left unmatched: 6. Germline CDR1 MGHRA, CDR2 YSYEKL. The CDR3 spells CASSYQREASYEQYF. CDR3 nucleotide sequence: TGCGCCAGCAGCTACCAGCGGGAGGCGTCCTACGAGCAGTACTTC.

V usage is TRBV6-5 and J usage is TRBJ1-2; D is possibly TRBD1 (5 bases). Germline V lookup: CDR1 MNHEY, CDR2 SVGAGI. V was shortened by 6 bases and J by 3 bases, with 14 bases between the two germline ends. The CDR3 runs to 14 residues. The CDR3 DNA reads as TGTGCCAGCAGGAAGCCCAGGGAGGACTATGGCTACACCTTC. Its protein is CASRKPREDYGYTF.

V and J are TRBV5-5 and TRBJ2-7; TRBD1 matches at 8 bases. CDR3 length equals 15 residues. J gave up 1 base and V 4 bases, and 7 bases lay outside the gene matches. Germline V gene sequence: CDR1 SGHKS, CDR2 YYEKEE (reference sequence). Here the CDR3 DNA reads TGTGCCAGCAGCCGAGGACAGGGATCGTCCTACGAGCAGTACTTC. It translates to CASSRGQGSSYEQYF. The variable domain in full, completed from reference TRBV5-5 and TRBJ2-7, reads DAGVTQSPTHLIKTRGQQVTLRCSPISGHKSVSWYQQVLGQGPQFIFQYYEKEERGRGNFPDRFSARQFPNYSSELNVNALLLGDSALYLCASSRGQGSSYEQYFGPGTRLTVT.